The T cell receptor (beta chain) described here comes from a study of T cells in Graves' hyperthyroidism and ophthalmopathy. Study findings and constraints: Blood also showed most of the thyroid clonotypes that were expanded above 0.001.

In germline, CDR1 is SQVTM, CDR2 ANQGSEA. Between the trimmed V and J ends, which lost 8 bases and 4 bases, there was a span of 14 bases. The CDR3 runs 12 residues. Recently diagnosed hyperthyroidism of less than 2 months' duration affected patients aged 18 to 65. RNA transcripts gave rise to amplified TCR beta CDR3 regions. TCR CDR3 underwent first-round RT-PCR with the HTBI primer set. TCRdb analysed the multiplex PCR reads with MiXCR anew, one entry per CDR3 protein. Seen here are nearly 750,000 distinct CDR3 sequences, just over 35% observed once, and the top ten hold 31%. With regard to this clonotype: The antigen remains unidentified.

The V and J genes are TRBV29-1 and TRBJ1-1; no firm D call. This TCR was recovered from a woman aged 40 to 50 with Graves' hyperthyroidism. The sequenced sample consisted of blood. CDR3 residues: CSPDTEGTEAFF. DNA for the CDR3: TGCAGCCCCGATACCGAAGGCACTGAAGCTTTCTTT.